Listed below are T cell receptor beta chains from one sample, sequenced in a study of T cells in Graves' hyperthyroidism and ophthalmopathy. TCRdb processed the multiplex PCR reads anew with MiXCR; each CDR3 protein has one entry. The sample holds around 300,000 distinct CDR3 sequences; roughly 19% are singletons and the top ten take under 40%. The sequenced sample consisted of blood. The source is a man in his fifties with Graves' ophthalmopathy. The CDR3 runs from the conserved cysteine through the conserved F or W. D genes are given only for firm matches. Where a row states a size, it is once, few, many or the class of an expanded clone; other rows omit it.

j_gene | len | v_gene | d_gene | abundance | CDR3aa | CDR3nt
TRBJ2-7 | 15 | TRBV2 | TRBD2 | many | CASSEEAGVAYEQYF | TGTGCCAGCAGTGAGGAAGCGGGAGTGGCCTACGAGCAGTACTTC
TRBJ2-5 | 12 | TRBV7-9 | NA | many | CASSGGEETQYF | TGTGCCAGCAGCGGGGGTGAGGAGACCCAGTACTTC
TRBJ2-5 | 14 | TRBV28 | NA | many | CASTLIGGAKTQYF | TGTGCCAGCACCCTAATCGGAGGGGCTAAGACCCAGTACTTC
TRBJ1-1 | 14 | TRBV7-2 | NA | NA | CAGSLGRLNTEAFF | TGTGCCGGCAGCTTGGGACGGCTGAACACTGAAGCTTTCTTT
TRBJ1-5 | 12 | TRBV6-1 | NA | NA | CASSLGREPQHF | TGTGCCAGCAGTTTGGGAAGGGAGCCCCAGCATTTT
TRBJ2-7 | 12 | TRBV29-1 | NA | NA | CSFVAEGYEQYF | TGCAGCTTCGTAGCGGAAGGCTACGAGCAGTACTTC
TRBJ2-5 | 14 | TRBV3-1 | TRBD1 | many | CASSHAGGGETQYF | TGTGCCAGCAGCCATGCAGGGGGTGGGGAGACCCAGTACTTC
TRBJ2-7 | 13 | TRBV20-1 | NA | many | CSAPGQSSYEQYF | TGCAGTGCTCCGGGACAAAGCTCCTACGAGCAGTACTTC
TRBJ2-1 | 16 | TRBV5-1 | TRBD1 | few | CASSLGGTGGADEQFF | TGCGCCAGCAGCTTGGGTGGGACAGGGGGCGCAGATGAGCAGTTCTTC
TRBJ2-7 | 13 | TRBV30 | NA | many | CAWSSGGPYEQYF | TGTGCCTGGAGTTCCGGAGGGCCGTACGAGCAGTACTTC
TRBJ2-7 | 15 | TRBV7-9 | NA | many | CASRRSVAGSYEQYF | TGTGCCAGCCGGCGGTCTGTGGCAGGCTCCTACGAGCAGTACTTC
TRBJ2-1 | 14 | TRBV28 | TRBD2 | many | CASLTHRGGDEQFF | TGTGCCAGCTTGACTCACCGGGGGGGCGATGAGCAGTTCTTC
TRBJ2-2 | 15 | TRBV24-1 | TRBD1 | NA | CATSIGTGNTGELFF | TGTGCCACCAGCATCGGGACAGGGAACACCGGGGAGCTGTTTTTT
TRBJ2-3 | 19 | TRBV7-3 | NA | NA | CASSPRRGLGRDWADTQYF | TGTGCCAGCAGCCCCCGGAGGGGGCTCGGGCGGGATTGGGCGGATACGCAGTATTTT
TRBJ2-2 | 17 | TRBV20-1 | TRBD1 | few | CSARVFGVGGQTGELFF | TGCAGTGCTAGAGTTTTTGGTGTTGGGGGACAGACCGGGGAGCTGTTTTTT
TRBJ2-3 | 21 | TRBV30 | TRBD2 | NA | CAWRRLGVIAGGSASTDTQYF | TGTGCCTGGAGACGCCTGGGGGTGATAGCGGGAGGGAGTGCATCCACAGATACGCAGTATTTT
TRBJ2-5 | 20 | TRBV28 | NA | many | CASSPTQFRRTDLRGETQYF | TGTGCCAGCAGTCCCACTCAGTTTCGAAGGACAGACCTGAGAGGAGAGACCCAGTACTTC
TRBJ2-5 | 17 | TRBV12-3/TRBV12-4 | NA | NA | CASSLGRGGVDQETQYF | TGTGCCAGCAGTTTAGGCAGGGGGGGGGTTGACCAAGAGACCCAGTACTTC
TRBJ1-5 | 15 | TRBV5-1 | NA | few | CASSFGGRPNQPQHF | TGCGCCAGCAGCTTCGGAGGGAGACCAAATCAGCCCCAGCATTTT
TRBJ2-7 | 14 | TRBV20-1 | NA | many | CSARPHKSALEQYF | TGCAGTGCTAGACCTCATAAGTCAGCGCTGGAACAGTACTTC
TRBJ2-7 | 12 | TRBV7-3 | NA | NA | CASSYQGSEQYF | TGTGCCAGCAGCTACCAGGGATCCGAGCAGTACTTC
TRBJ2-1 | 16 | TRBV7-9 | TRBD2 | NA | CASSDRTSGRVVEQFF | TGTGCCAGCAGCGATCGGACTAGCGGGAGGGTTGTTGAGCAGTTCTTC
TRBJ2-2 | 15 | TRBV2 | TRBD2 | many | CASSRTSGRYGELFF | TGTGCCAGCAGTCGGACTAGCGGGAGGTATGGGGAGCTGTTTTTT
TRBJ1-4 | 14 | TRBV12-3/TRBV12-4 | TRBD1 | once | CASTSTGVNEKLFF | TGTGCCAGCACCTCGACAGGGGTAAATGAAAAACTGTTTTTT
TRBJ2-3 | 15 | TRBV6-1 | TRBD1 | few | CASIYNRGHTDTQYF | TGTGCCAGCATTTATAACAGGGGGCATACAGATACGCAGTATTTT
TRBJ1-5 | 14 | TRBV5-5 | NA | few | CASSLVLINQPQHF | TGTGCCAGCAGCTTGGTACTGATCAATCAGCCCCAGCATTTT
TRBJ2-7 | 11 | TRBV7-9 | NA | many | CASSSQTEQYF | TGTGCCAGCAGCTCGCAGACAGAGCAGTACTTC
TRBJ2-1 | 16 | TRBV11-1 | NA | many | CASSLAFTTLGNEQFF | TGTGCCAGCAGCTTAGCGTTCACGACACTAGGGAATGAGCAGTTCTTC
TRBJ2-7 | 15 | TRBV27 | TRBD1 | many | CASSPQTGLGREQYF | TGTGCCAGCAGTCCCCAGACAGGGTTAGGTCGCGAGCAGTACTTC
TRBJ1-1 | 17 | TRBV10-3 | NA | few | CAISAWGRGSANTEAFF | TGTGCCATCAGTGCGTGGGGGAGGGGGTCGGCGAACACTGAAGCTTTCTTT
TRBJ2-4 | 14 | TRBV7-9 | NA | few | CASSLMGFGNIQYF | TGTGCCAGCAGCTTAATGGGGTTCGGAAACATTCAGTACTTC
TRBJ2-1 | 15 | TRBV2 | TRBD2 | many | CASRPGLAGNNEQFF | TGTGCCAGCAGACCGGGACTAGCGGGTAACAATGAGCAGTTCTTC
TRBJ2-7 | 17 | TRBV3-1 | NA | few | CASSQGYAGGRSREQYF | TGTGCCAGCAGCCAAGGGTATGCGGGTGGACGCTCTCGCGAGCAGTACTTC
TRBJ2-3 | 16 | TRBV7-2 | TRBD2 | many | CASSPSRWGGTDTQYF | TGTGCCAGCAGCCCCTCCCGGTGGGGAGGGACAGATACGCAGTATTTT
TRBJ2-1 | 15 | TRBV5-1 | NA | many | CASSATGPPYNEQFF | TGCGCCAGCAGCGCGACTGGACCGCCTTACAATGAGCAGTTCTTC
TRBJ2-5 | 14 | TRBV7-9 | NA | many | CASRTGSSQETQYF | TGTGCCAGCAGGACAGGAAGTTCACAAGAGACCCAGTACTTC
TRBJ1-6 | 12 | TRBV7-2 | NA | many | CASSLDDSPLHF | TGTGCCAGCAGCTTAGACGACTCACCCCTCCACTTT
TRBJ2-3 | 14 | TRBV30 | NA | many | CAWSVSLVEDTQYF | TGTGCCTGGAGTGTATCCCTGGTTGAAGATACGCAGTATTTT
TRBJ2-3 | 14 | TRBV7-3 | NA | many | CASSSGGGGDTQYF | TGTGCCAGCAGCTCCGGCGGAGGGGGTGATACGCAGTATTTT
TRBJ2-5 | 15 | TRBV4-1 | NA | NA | CASSQGPSYGETQYF | TGCGCCAGCAGCCAGGGGCCTAGCTATGGGGAGACCCAGTACTTC
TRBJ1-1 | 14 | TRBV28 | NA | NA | CASGRNFLNTEAFF | TGTGCCAGCGGACGTAATTTTTTGAACACTGAAGCTTTCTTT
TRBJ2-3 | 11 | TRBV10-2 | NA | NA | CASTHTDTQYF | TGCGCCAGCACCCACACAGATACGCAGTATTTT
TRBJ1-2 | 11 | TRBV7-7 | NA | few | CASFIVYGYTF | TGTGCTAGTTTCATTGTCTATGGCTACACCTTC
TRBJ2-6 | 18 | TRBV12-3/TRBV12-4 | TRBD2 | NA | CASRGLAGVGPGANVLTF | TGTGCCAGCAGGGGACTAGCGGGAGTAGGGCCTGGGGCCAACGTCCTGACTTTC
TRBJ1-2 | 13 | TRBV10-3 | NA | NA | CAISDRHPYGYTF | TGTGCCATCAGTGACAGACATCCCTATGGCTACACCTTC
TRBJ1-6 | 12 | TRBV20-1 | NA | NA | CSASDPNSPLHF | TGCAGTGCTAGCGACCCTAATTCACCCCTCCACTTT